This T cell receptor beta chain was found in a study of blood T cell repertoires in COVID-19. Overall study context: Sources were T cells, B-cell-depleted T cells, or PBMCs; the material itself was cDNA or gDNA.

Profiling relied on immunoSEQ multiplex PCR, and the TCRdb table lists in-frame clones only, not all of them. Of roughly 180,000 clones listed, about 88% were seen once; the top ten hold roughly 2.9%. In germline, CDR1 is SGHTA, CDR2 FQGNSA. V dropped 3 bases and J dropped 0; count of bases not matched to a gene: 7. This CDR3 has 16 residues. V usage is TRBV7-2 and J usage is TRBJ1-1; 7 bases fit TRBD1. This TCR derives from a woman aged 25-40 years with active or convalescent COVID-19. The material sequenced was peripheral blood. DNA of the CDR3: TGTGCCAGCAGCTTGCTGGGACAGACAATGAACACTGAAGCTTTCTTT. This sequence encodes CASSLLGQTMNTEAFF.